The following is a T cell receptor (beta chain) sequence with its context. Antigen unknown. This specimen belongs to a study of shared clonotypes between healthy human individuals. As for the study in general: The cohort had two women and a few men, ages 18 to 49.

General study results and limits: A handful of donors held around 5% of naive CD4 clonotypes in common. Rarefaction revealed incomplete sorted-subset sequencing despite large depth.

Trimming took 3 bases from V and 6 from J, leaving 7 bases between them. The CDR3 sequence is 12 residues long. Germline V gives CDR1 LNHNV, CDR2 YYDKDF (reference sequence). Naive CD8 cells lacked CD45RO, underwent positive selection for CCR7 and left out terminally differentiated effector memory CD45RA+ cells. When replicate PCRs were run on sorted subsets, they used around 200 ng DNA, some 30,000 T cell genomes. Assay: immunoSEQ multiplex PCR; the TCRdb copy retains only in-frame clones and omits some. The data show 550,000 to 750,000 clones, with roughly 96% seen just once and 0.1% to 0.11% held by the top ten.

The sample consisted of naive CD8+ T cells sorted from blood. This clonotype was sampled from a woman in her twenties or thirties in good health. The rearrangement uses TRBV15 and TRBJ2-3; D may be TRBD1 (5 bases). CDR3 amino acids: CATSSDSDTQYF. The CDR3 region has the DNA TGTGCCACCAGCAGCGACAGCGATACGCAGTATTTT. Variable domain in full (rest from reference TRBV15 and TRBJ2-3): DAMVIQNPRYQVTQFGKPVTLSCSQTLNHNVMYWYQQKSSQAPKLLFHYYDKDFNNEADTPDNFQSRRPNTSFCFLDIRSPGLGDTAMYLCATSSDSDTQYFGPGTRLTVL.